Presented here are 11 T cell receptor beta chains from one specimen sequenced in a study of cytomegalovirus exposure and HLA in healthy donors. The protocol was immunoSEQ multiplex PCR, while the TCRdb copy is restricted to in-frame clones and leaves out a portion. The sample records about 170,000 clones, under 90% being singletons. The sample consisted of PBMCs. The receptors come from a woman aged 18 to 35 in good health and CMV-seropositive.

Note on this clone: Mismatch with germline at one junction end may stem from a read error. The CDR3 DNA reads TGTGCTAGCAGCCGAGGTACTAGCGGAGTTTACAATGAGCAGTTCTTC. Amino acids: CASSRGTSGVYNEQFF. The rearrangement joins TRBV7-7 to TRBJ2-1, with 8 bases that match TRBD2. Germline lookup yields CDR1 SSHAT and CDR2 FNYEAQ (reference sequence). This CDR3 region has 16 residues.

The chain has TRBV6-1 and TRBJ2-7; maybe TRBD2 (5 bases). Per the germline V gene, CDR1 is MNHNS and CDR2 is SASEGT. Trimming removed 4 bases at V and 0 bases at J, with 19 bases between. The CDR3 is 17 residues long. CDR3 residues: CASSGLDGKVNSYEQYF. The CDR3 nucleotides read TGTGCCAGCAGTGGATTGGACGGGAAGGTTAACTCCTACGAGCAGTACTTC.

The V gene is TRBV30, the J gene TRBJ2-7, with 10 bases fitting TRBD1. The germline V gene encodes CDR1 GTSNPN and CDR2 SVGIG (reference sequence). The trim removed 8 bases at V and 6 bases at J, leaving 7 bases unmatched. This CDR3 is built from 12 residues. CDR3 DNA sequence: TGTGCCGGGGGGACAGGGGCCGCCGAGCAGTACTTC. Its protein is CAGGTGAAEQYF.

This clone was picked up a small number of times. The chain employs TRBV5-4 and TRBJ2-7, with 8 bases lining up with TRBD2. CDR3 length: 15 residues. With 4 bases clipped from V and 2 bases from J, the junction kept 8 bases outside the gene matches. Germline-derived CDR1 and CDR2 are SGHNT and YYREEE (reference sequence). The DNA for the CDR3 is TGTGCCAGCAGCCCCGAAGCGGGAGCCCCCTACGAGCAGTACTTC. Translation: CASSPEAGAPYEQYF.

The chain is built from TRBV28 and TRBJ2-7; TRBD2 is a possible D gene (5 bases). The CDR3 sequence is 11 residues long. Looked up from germline, CDR1 is MDHEN and CDR2 is SYDVKM. Deletions cut 6 bases from V and 4 bases from J, with 7 bases between. This CDR3 is CASRGEYEQYF. For the CDR3, the DNA is TGTGCCAGCAGGGGAGAATACGAGCAGTACTTC. Looking up the rest from reference TRBV28 and TRBJ2-7 gives the full variable domain: DVKVTQSSRYLVKRTGEKVFLECVQDMDHENMFWYRQDPGLGLRLIYFSYDVKMKEKGDIPEGYSVSREKKERFSLILESASTNQTSMYLCASRGEYEQYFGPGTRLTVT.

This clone appeared a single time. The genes are TRBV6-5 and TRBJ1-4; 9 nucleotides align to TRBD1. The CDR3 loop spans 14 amino acids. With 6 bases clipped from V and 6 bases from J, the junction kept 5 bases outside the gene matches. Germline V gene lookup returns CDR1 MNHEY and CDR2 SVGAGI. CDR3 protein: CASRTGTGYEKLFF. CDR3 nucleotides: TGTGCCAGCAGGACCGGGACAGGGTATGAAAAACTGTTTTTT.

The chain uses TRBV30 and TRBJ1-5, with D hard to call. The germline V and J ends were trimmed by 1 base and 2 bases, with 18 bases remaining between them. This CDR3 spans 17 amino acids. Germline V gene sequence: CDR1 GTSNPN, CDR2 SVGIG (reference sequence). The CDR3 spells CAWSDRSYVGGNQPQHF. The CDR3 region has the DNA TGTGCCTGGAGTGACAGAAGTTATGTGGGTGGCAATCAGCCCCAGCATTTT. Using reference TRBV30 and TRBJ1-5 for the parts outside the CDR3, the full variable domain is SQTIHQWPATLVQPVGSPLSLECTVEGTSNPNLYWYRQAAGRGLQLLFYSVGIGQISSEVPQNLSASRPQDRQFILSSKKLLLSDSGFYLCAWSDRSYVGGNQPQHFGDGTRLSIL.

The chain has TRBV7-2 and TRBJ1-1; D is ambiguous. V dropped 5 bases and J dropped 4 bases, with 11 bases sitting between them. The CDR3 is made up of 13 amino acids. Germline CDR1 is SGHTA and CDR2 is FQGNSA. Here the CDR3 DNA reads TGTGCCAGCAGCCGCCAGGCAAGCACTGAAGCTTTCTTT. Amino acids: CASSRQASTEAFF.

The chain uses TRBV7-2 and TRBJ2-1; TRBD2 agrees at 13 bases. The trim removed 1 base at V and 3 bases at J, leaving 6 bases unmatched. Germline V gives CDR1 SGHTA, CDR2 FQGNSA. The CDR3 consists of 18 residues. The CDR3 sequence is CASSLVPGLAGNYNEQFF. CDR3 sequence (DNA): TGTGCCAGCAGCTTAGTACCGGGACTAGCGGGAAACTACAATGAGCAGTTCTTC.

This clone was seen a single time. V usage is TRBV7-2 and J usage is TRBJ2-7; D not certain. Germline-derived CDR1 and CDR2 are SGHTA and FQGNSA. Trimming removed 3 bases at V and 4 bases at J, with 13 bases between. CDR3 length: 14 residues. CDR3 in amino acids: CASSFFAAPYEQYF. The DNA of the CDR3 is TGTGCCAGCAGCTTTTTCGCGGCTCCTTACGAGCAGTACTTC.

The CDR3 DNA follows: TGTGCCACCAGCAGAGATCCCCTGGGACAGGGACGCTCTGGAAACACCATATATTTT. It encodes CATSRDPLGQGRSGNTIYF. The J gene is TRBJ1-3, the V gene TRBV15, with 9 nucleotides matching TRBD1. V shed 0 bases and J 0 bases; nucleotides not matched to a gene: 9. This CDR3 contains 19 residues. Germline CDR1 LNHNV, CDR2 YYDKDF (reference sequence).